Each of the 6 T cell receptor beta chains below was sequenced from the same sample in a study of T cell repertoires in cytomegalovirus infection. These receptors lack a known antigen. Using its own MiXCR run on the reads, TCRdb lists one record per CDR3 protein. The data contain about 890,000 distinct CDR3 sequences, approximately 31% of them singletons. Source: cultured CD8+ T cells from PBMCs, taken from culture after CMV antigen stimulation. These TCRs come from a human donor in good health (CMV status not recorded). Some clones in this sample may be carry-over from other donors' samples.

This clonotype came up many times. This sequence joins TRBV19 and TRBJ2-2; D possibly corresponds to TRBD1 (6 bases). Trimming left V 10 bases short and J 3 bases short, with 21 bases between. CDR3 length: 16 residues. The germline V gene has CDR1 LNHDA and CDR2 SQIVND (reference sequence). CDR3 nucleotides: TGTGCCACCCCTAGTCCCGCAGGGGCGTACACCGGGGAGCTGTTTTTT. Translation: CATPSPAGAYTGELFF.

The chain recombines TRBV2 with TRBJ2-7; D not certain. The CDR3 loop spans 12 amino acids. Germline CDR1 SNHLY, CDR2 FYNNEI. The V end was cut by 7 bases, the J end by 4 bases, with 11 bases between. CDR3 nucleotide sequence: TGTGCCAGCATGGGGAATGGGTACGAGCAGTACGTC. This sequence encodes CASMGNGYEQYV.

At least ten counts were recorded for this clonotype. CDR3: CASSLDGGGQNEQFF. The CDR3 coding sequence is TGTGCCAGCAGCTTAGATGGGGGGGGCCAGAATGAGCAGTTCTTC. This rearrangement joins TRBV7-2 to TRBJ2-1; D may be TRBD2 (7 bases). Germline loops: CDR1 SGHTA, CDR2 FQGNSA. The CDR3 consists of 15 residues. Trimming shortened V by 1 base and J by 7 bases, and 14 bases separated the two germline ends.

This clonotype was observed at least ten times. The J gene is TRBJ2-1, the V gene TRBV6-6; a possible D gene is TRBD2 (6 bases). Germline lookup yields CDR1 MNHNY and CDR2 SVGAGI (reference sequence). V was pared by 10 bases and J by 6 bases, with 19 bases between. CDR3 length equals 14 residues. Here the CDR3 reads CAISGTLTANEQFF. The CDR3, as DNA: TGTGCCATTTCCGGGACTCTAACCGCCAATGAGCAGTTCTTC.

This clonotype was detected only a few times. The CDR3 nucleotides are TGTGCCAGCAGTTTAATTGGGTGGAAAGACAGGGTCAATCAGCCCCAGCATTTT. It translates to CASSLIGWKDRVNQPQHF. This sequence joins TRBV27 and TRBJ1-5; 7 bases fit TRBD1. The V gene's germline CDR1 is MNHEY and CDR2 SMNVEV (reference sequence). This CDR3 is 18 amino acids long. Losses at the gene ends were 2 bases for V and 3 bases for J; bases not matched to a gene: 13.

This chain uses TRBV2 with TRBJ1-1, with 9 bases aligning to TRBD1. Per germline, CDR1 SNHLY and CDR2 FYNNEI. Trimming removed 10 bases from V and 5 bases from J; junction bases left unmatched: 8. The CDR3 consists of 13 residues. The CDR3 region has the DNA TGTGCCACCCCGGGACAGGGAAATACTGAAGCTTTCTTT. As protein: CATPGQGNTEAFF.